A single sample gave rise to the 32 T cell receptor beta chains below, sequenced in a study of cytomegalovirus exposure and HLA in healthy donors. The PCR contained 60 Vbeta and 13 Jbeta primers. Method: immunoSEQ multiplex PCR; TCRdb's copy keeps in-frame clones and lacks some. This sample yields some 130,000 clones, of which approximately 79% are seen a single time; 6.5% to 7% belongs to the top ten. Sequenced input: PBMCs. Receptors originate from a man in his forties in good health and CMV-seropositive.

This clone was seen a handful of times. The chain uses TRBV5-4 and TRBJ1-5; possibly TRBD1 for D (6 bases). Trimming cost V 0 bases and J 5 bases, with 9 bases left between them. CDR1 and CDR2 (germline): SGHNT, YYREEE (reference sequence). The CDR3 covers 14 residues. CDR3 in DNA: TGTGCCAGCAGCTTGGAAGGGGGGGATCAGCCCCAGCATTTT. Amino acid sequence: CASSLEGGDQPQHF.

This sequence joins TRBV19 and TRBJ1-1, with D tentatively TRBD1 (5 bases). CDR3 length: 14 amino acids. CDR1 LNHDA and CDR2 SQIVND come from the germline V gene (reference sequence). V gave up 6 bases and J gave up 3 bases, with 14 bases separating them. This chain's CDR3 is CASRLGLGYTEAFF. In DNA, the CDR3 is TGTGCCAGTAGATTGGGGCTTGGGTACACTGAAGCTTTCTTT.

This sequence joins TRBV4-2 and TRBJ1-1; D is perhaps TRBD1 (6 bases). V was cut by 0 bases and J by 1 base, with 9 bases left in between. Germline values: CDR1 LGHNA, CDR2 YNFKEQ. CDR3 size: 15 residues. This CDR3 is CASSQDRGGNTEAFF. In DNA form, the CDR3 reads TGTGCCAGCAGCCAAGATAGAGGGGGGAACACTGAAGCTTTCTTT.

CDR3 amino acids: CASSEDLERIYEQYF. CDR3 bases: TGCGCCAGCAGTGAAGACCTAGAGAGGATCTACGAGCAGTACTTC. J is TRBJ2-7 and V is TRBV10-1; D is uncertain. The CDR3 is made up of 15 amino acids. With 3 bases removed from V and 3 bases from J, the gap between germline ends came to 15 bases. Germline V CDR1 and CDR2: WNHNN, SYGVQD (reference sequence).

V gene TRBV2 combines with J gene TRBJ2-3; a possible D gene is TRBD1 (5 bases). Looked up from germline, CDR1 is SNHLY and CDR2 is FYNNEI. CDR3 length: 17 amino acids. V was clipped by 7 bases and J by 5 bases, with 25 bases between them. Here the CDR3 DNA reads TGTGCCAGCAAAAGGCATCTCCAGGGTCAATCAGAAGATACGCAGTATTTT. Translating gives CASKRHLQGQSEDTQYF.

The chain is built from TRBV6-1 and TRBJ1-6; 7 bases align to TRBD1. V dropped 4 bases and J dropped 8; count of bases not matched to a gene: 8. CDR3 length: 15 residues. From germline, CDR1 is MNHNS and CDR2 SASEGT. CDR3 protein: CASSVSGGIDSPLHF. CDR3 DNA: TGTGCCAGCAGTGTTTCAGGGGGTATTGATTCACCCCTCCACTTT.

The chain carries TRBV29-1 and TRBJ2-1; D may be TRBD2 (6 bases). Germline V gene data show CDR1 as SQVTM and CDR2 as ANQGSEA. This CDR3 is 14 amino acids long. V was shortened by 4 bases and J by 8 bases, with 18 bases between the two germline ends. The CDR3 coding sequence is TGCAGCGTTGTCTTTCTAGCGCGGGTCTATGAGCAGTTCTTC. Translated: CSVVFLARVYEQFF.

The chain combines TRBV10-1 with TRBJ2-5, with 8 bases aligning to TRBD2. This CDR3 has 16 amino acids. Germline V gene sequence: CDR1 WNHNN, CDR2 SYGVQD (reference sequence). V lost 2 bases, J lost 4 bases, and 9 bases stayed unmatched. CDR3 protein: CASSEQNSGNTETQYF. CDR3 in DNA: TGCGCCAGCAGTGAGCAGAATAGCGGGAACACAGAGACCCAGTACTTC.

This CDR3 is CASSPSFPPGELFF. The CDR3 region has the DNA TGTGCCAGCTCACCCAGTTTCCCCCCCGGGGAGCTGTTTTTT. The J gene is TRBJ2-2, the V gene TRBV18; no firm D call. Trimming took 3 bases from V and 6 from J, leaving 11 bases between them. The CDR3 has 14 amino acids. The germline gives CDR1 KGHSH, CDR2 LQKENI.

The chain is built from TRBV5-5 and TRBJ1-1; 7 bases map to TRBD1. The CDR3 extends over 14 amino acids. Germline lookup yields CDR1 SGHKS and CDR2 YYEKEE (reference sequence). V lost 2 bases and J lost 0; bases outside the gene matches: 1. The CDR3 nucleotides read TGTGCCAGCAGCTTTGACAGGGTGAACACTGAAGCTTTCTTT. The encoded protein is CASSFDRVNTEAFF. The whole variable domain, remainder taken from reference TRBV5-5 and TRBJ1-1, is DAGVTQSPTHLIKTRGQQVTLRCSPISGHKSVSWYQQVLGQGPQFIFQYYEKEERGRGNFPDRFSARQFPNYSSELNVNALLLGDSALYLCASSFDRVNTEAFFGQGTRLTVV.

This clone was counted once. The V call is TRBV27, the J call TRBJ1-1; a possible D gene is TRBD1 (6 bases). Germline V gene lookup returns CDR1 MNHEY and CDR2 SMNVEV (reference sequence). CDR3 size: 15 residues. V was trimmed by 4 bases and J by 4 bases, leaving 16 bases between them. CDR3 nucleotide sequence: TGTGCCAGCAGTTCCTTCCCGGGGGGCGGCACTGAAGCTTTCTTT. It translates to CASSSFPGGGTEAFF.

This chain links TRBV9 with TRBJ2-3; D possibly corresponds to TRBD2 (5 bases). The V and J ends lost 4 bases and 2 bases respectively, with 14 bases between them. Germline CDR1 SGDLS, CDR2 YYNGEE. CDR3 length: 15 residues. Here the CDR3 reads CASSMDLRFTDTQYF. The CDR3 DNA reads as TGTGCCAGCAGCATGGACTTACGCTTCACAGATACGCAGTATTTT. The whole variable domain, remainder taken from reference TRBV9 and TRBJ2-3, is DSGVTQTPKHLITATGQRVTLRCSPRSGDLSVYWYQQSLDQGLQFLIQYYNGEERAKGNILERFSAQQFPDLHSELNLSSLELGDSALYFCASSMDLRFTDTQYFGPGTRLTVL.

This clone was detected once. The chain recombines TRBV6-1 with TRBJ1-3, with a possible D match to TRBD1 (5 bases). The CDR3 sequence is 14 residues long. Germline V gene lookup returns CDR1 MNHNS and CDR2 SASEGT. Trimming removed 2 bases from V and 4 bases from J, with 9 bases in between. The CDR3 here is CASSERGKGNTIYF. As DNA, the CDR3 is TGTGCCAGCAGTGAACGGGGGAAGGGAAACACCATATATTTT.

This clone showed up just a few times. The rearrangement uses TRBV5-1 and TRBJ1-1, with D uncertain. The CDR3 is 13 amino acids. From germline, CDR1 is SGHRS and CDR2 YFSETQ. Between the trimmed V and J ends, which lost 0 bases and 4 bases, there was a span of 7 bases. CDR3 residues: CASSLVPGTEAFF. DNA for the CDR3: TGCGCCAGCAGCTTGGTTCCCGGCACTGAAGCTTTCTTT.

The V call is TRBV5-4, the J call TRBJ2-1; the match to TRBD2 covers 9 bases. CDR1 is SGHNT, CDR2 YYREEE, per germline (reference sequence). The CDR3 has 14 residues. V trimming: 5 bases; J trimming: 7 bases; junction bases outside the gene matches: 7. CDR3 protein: CASRSGLASNEQFF. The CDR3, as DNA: TGTGCCAGCAGATCGGGACTAGCTAGTAATGAGCAGTTCTTC.

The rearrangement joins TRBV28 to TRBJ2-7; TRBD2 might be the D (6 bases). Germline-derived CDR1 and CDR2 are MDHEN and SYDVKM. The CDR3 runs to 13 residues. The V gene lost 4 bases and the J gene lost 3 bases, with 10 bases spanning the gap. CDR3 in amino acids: CASSSPDYYEQYF. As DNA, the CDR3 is TGTGCCAGCAGTTCCCCGGACTACTACGAGCAGTACTTC.

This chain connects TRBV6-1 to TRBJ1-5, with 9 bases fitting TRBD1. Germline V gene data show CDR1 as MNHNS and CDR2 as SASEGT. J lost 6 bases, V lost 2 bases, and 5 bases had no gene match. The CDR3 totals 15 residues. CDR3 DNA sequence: TGTGCCAGCAGTGAAAACAGGGGGCCAAGTCAGCCCCAGCATTTT. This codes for CASSENRGPSQPQHF.

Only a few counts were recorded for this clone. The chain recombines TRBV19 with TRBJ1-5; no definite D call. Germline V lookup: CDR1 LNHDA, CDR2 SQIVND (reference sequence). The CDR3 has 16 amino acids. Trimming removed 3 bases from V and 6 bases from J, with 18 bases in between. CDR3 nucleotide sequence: TGTGCCAGTAGTATCGAGAACAGACCCGGGAGTCAGCCCCAGCATTTT. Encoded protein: CASSIENRPGSQPQHF.

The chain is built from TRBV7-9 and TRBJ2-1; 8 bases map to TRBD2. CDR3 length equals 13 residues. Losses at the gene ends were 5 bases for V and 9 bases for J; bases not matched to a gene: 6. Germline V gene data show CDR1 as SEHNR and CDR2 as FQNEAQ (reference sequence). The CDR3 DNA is TGTGCCAGCAGCCCGACTAGCGCAGGTGAGCAGTTCTTC. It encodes CASSPTSAGEQFF. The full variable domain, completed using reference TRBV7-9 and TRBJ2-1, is DTGVSQNPRHKITKRGQNVTFRCDPISEHNRLYWYRQTLGQGPEFLTYFQNEAQLEKSRLLSDRFSAERPKGSFSTLEIQRTEQGDSAMYLCASSPTSAGEQFFGPGTRLTVL.

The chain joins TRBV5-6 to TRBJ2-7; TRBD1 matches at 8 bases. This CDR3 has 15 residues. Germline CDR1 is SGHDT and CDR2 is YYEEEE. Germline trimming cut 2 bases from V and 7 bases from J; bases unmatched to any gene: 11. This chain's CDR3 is CASSFLAQGAGEQYF. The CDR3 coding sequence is TGTGCCAGCAGCTTCCTCGCTCAGGGGGCGGGGGAGCAGTACTTC. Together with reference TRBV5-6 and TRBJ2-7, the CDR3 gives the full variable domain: DAGVTQSPTHLIKTRGQQVTLRCSPKSGHDTVSWYQQALGQGPQFIFQYYEEEERQRGNFPDRFSGHQFPNYSSELNVNALLLGDSALYLCASSFLAQGAGEQYFGPGTRLTVT.

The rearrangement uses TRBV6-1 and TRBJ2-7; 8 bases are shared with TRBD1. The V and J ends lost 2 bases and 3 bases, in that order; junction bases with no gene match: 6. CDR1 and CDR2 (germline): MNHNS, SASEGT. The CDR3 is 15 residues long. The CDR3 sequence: CASSEQGQGFYEQYF. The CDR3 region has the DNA TGTGCCAGCAGTGAACAAGGACAGGGATTCTACGAGCAGTACTTC.

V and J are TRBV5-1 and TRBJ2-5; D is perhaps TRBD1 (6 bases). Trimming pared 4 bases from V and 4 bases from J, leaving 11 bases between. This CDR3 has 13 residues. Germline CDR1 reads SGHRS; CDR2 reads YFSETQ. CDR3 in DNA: TGCGCCAGCAGCGTGACAGGAGGAGAGACCCAGTACTTC. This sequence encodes CASSVTGGETQYF.

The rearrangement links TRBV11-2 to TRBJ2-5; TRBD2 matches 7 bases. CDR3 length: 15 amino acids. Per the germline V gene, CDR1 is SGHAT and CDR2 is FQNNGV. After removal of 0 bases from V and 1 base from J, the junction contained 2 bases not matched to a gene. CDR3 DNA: TGTGCCAGCAGCTTAGAACTAGCGCCCCAAGAGACCCAGTACTTC. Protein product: CASSLELAPQETQYF. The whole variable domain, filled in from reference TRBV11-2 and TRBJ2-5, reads EAGVAQSPRYKIIEKRQSVAFWCNPISGHATLYWYQQILGQGPKLLIQFQNNGVVDDSQLPKDRFSAERLKGVDSTLKIQPAKLEDSAVYLCASSLELAPQETQYFGPGTRLLVL.

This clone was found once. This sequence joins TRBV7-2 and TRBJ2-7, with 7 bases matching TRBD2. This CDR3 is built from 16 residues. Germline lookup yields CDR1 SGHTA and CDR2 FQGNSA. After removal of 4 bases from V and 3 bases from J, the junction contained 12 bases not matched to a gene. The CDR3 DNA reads TGTGCCAGCAGCTACGGAGCCTCTAGCGGACTCTACGAGCAGTACTTC. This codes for CASSYGASSGLYEQYF.

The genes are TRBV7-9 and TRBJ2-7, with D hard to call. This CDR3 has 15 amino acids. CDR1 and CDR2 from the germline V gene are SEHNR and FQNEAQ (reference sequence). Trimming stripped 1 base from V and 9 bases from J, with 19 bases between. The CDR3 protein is CASSLGPRPANGQYF. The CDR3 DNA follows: TGTGCCAGCAGCTTAGGGCCCAGGCCGGCTAATGGGCAGTACTTC.

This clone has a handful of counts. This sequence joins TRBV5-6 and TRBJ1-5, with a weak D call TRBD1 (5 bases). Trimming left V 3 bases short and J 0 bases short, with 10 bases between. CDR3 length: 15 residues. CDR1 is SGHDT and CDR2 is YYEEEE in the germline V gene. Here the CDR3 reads CASSSFRVSNQPQHF. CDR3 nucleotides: TGTGCCAGCAGCTCATTCAGGGTTAGCAATCAGCCCCAGCATTTT.

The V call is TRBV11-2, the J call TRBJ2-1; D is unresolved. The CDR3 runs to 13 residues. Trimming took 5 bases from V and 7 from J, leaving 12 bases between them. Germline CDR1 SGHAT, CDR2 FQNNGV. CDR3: CASSLFYMNEQFF. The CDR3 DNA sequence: TGTGCCAGCAGCCTCTTTTACATGAATGAGCAGTTCTTC.

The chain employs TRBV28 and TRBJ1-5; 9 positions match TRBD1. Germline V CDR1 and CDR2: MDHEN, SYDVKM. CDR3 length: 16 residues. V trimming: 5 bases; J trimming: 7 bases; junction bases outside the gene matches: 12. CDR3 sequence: CASSTEGTGLGQPQHF. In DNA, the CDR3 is TGTGCCAGCAGTACCGAGGGGACAGGGTTAGGGCAGCCCCAGCATTTT.

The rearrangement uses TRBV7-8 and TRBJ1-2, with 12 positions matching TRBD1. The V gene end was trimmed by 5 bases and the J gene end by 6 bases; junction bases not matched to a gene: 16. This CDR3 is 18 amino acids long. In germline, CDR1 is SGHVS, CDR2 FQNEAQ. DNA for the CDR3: TGTGCCAGCAGCCCCTCCCAGACCGGGACAGGGGGCGCCCATGGCTACACCTTC. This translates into CASSPSQTGTGGAHGYTF.

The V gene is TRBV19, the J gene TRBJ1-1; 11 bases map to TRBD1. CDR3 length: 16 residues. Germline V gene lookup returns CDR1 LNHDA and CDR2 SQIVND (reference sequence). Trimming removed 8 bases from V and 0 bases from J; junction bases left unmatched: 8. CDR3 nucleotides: TGTGCCAGTCCATTCGGGACAGGGGGGATGAACACTGAAGCTTTCTTT. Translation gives CASPFGTGGMNTEAFF. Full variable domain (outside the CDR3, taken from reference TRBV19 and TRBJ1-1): DGGITQSPKYLFRKEGQNVTLSCEQNLNHDAMYWYRQDPGQGLRLIYYSQIVNDFQKGDIAEGYSVSREKKESFPLTVTSAQKNPTAFYLCASPFGTGGMNTEAFFGQGTRLTVV.

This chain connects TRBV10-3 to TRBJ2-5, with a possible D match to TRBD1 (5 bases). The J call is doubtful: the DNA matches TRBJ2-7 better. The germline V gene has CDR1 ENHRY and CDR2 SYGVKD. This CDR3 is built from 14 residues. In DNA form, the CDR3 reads TGTGCCATCAGTGAGTCTTTCAGGGACTACGAGCAGTACTTC. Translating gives CAISESFRDYEQYF.

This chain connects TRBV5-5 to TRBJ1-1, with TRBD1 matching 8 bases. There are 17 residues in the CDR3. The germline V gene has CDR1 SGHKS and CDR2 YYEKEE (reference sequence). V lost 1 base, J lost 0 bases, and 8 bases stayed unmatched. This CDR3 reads CASSLRGTGGLNTEAFF. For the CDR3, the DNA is TGTGCCAGCAGCTTGAGGGGAACAGGGGGATTGAACACTGAAGCTTTCTTT.